This TCR beta chain comes out of a study of T-cell memory formation after mild COVID-19. Study summary: Across donors, TCR clusters were largely donor specific.

The CDR3 runs to 15 residues. The V gene end was trimmed by 6 bases and the J gene end by 5 bases; junction bases not matched to a gene: 9. CDR1 is MNHNY, CDR2 SVGAGI, per germline (reference sequence). TCR alpha and TCR beta cDNA libraries carrying sample barcodes and UMIs came from 5'RACE with constant-segment primers. TCRdb re-analysed the 5' RACE reads in MiXCR, keeping a single row per CDR3 protein. This sample has about 350,000 distinct CDR3 sequences; around 15% occur once, and the top ten carry approximately 22%. This sequence originates from a man younger than 35 who had mild COVID-19 (a few samples of this study predate the infection). Cell type and time point are not known. Sequenced input: PBMCs or a T cell subset sorted from them (not recorded which). The V gene is TRBV6-6, the J gene TRBJ2-1, with 8 bases identical to TRBD2. CDR3 amino acids: CASSSRGGLDNEQFF. The CDR3 coding sequence is TGTGCCAGCAGCTCTCGGGGGGGCCTCGACAATGAGCAGTTCTTC.